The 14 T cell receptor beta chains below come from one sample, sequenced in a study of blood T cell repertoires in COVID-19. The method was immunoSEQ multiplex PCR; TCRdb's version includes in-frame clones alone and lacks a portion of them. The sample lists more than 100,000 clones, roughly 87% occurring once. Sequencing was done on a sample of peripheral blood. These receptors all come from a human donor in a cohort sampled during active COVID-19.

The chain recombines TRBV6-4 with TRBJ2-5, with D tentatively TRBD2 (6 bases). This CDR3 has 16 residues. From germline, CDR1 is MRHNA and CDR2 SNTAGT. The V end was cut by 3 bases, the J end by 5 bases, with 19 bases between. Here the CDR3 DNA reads TGTGCCAGCAGTGAAGCAGCCGGGAGCTTAAGGGAGACCCAGTACTTC. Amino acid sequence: CASSEAAGSLRETQYF.

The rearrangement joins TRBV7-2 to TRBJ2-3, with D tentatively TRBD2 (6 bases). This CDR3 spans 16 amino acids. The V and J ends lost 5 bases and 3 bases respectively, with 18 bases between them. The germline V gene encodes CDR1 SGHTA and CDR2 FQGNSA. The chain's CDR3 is CASSRGGRGRTDTQYF. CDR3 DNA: TGTGCCAGCAGCCGTGGGGGTCGGGGGAGAACAGATACGCAGTATTTT.

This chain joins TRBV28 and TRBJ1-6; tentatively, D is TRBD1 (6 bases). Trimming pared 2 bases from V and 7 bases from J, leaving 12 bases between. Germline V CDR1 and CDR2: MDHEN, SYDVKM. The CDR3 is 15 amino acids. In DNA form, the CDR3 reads TGTGCCAGCAGTTTAATGGGGCAGGGGAATTCACCCCTCCACTTT. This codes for CASSLMGQGNSPLHF.

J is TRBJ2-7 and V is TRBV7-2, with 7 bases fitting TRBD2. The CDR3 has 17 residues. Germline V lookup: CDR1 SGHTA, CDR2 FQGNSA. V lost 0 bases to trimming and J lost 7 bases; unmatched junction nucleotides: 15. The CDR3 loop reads CASSLAPLGSGPGEQYF. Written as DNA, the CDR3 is TGTGCCAGCAGCTTAGCACCATTGGGTAGCGGGCCTGGAGAGCAGTACTTC.

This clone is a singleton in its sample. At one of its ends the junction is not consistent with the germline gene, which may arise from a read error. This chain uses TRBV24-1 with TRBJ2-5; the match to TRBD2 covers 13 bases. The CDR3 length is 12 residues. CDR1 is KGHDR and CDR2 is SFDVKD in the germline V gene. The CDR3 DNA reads TGTGCCACCAGCGGTGATGGACTAGCGGGAGACTTC. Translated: CATSGDGLAGDF.

DNA of the CDR3: TGTGCCAGCAGTCCTCTTGCAGGGCCATCGGACTATGGCTACACCTTC. It translates to CASSPLAGPSDYGYTF. The gene calls are TRBV27 and TRBJ1-2; weak D call: TRBD1 (5 bases). Germline CDR1 and CDR2: MNHEY and SMNVEV (reference sequence). This CDR3 contains 16 residues. V lost 5 bases, J lost 3 bases, and 19 bases lay in between.

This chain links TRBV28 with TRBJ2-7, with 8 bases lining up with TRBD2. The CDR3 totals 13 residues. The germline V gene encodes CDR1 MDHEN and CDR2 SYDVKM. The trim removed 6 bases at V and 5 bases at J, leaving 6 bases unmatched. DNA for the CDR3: TGTGCCAGCAGCTCGGGGGGGCCCAACGAGCAGTACTTC. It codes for CASSSGGPNEQYF.

This CDR3 is CASSDRRRGEGDTQYF. The DNA of the CDR3 is TGTGCCAGCAGTGATCGTCGGCGGGGTGAGGGGGATACGCAGTATTTT. This chain links TRBV2 with TRBJ2-3, with D tentatively TRBD2 (6 bases). Germline values: CDR1 SNHLY, CDR2 FYNNEI. Trimming removed 3 bases from V and 6 bases from J, with 19 bases in between. The CDR3 spans 16 residues.

The CDR3 is CASSGGLAGADPQEQYF. In DNA form, the CDR3 reads TGCGCCAGCAGCGGGGGACTAGCGGGAGCGGATCCTCAGGAGCAGTACTTC. J is TRBJ2-7 and V is TRBV5-1; 14 positions agree with TRBD2. The CDR3 runs to 17 residues. V was pared by 4 bases and J by 7 bases, with 13 bases of the junction left unmatched. Germline V lookup: CDR1 SGHRS, CDR2 YFSETQ.

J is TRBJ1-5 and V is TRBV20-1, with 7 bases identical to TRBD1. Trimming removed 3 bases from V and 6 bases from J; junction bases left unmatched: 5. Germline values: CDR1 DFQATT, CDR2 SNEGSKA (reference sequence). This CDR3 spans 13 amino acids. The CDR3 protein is CSASRGRIQPQHF. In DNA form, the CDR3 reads TGCAGTGCTAGTAGGGGGCGTATTCAGCCCCAGCATTTT.

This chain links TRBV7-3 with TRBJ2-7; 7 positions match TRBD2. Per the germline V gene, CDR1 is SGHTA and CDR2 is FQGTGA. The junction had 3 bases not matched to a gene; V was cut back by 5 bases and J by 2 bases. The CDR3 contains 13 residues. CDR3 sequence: CASSQGLAYEQYF. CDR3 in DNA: TGTGCCAGCAGCCAAGGACTAGCCTACGAGCAGTACTTC.

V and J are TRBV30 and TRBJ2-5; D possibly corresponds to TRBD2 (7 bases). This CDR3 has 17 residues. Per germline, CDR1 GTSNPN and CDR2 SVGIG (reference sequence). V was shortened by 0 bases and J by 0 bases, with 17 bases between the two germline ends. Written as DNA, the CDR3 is TGTGCCTGGAGTGTACTAGGGGGGGGAGCATACCAAGAGACCCAGTACTTC. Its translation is CAWSVLGGGAYQETQYF.

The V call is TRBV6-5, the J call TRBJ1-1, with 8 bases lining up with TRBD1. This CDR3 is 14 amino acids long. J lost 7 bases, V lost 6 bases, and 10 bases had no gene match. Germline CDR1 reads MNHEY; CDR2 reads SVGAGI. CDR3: CASRAGQGADEAFF. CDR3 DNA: TGTGCCAGCAGGGCGGGGCAGGGGGCCGATGAAGCTTTCTTT.

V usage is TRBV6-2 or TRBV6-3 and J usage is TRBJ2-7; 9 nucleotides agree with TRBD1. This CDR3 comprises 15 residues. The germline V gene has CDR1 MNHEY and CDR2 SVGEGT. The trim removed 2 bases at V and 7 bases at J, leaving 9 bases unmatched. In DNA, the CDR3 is TGTGCCAGCAGTTACCCGGGACAGGGAAGTTGGGAGCAGTACTTC. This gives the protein CASSYPGQGSWEQYF.